These 31 T cell receptor beta chains share one sample of origin, sequenced in a study of Ad26.COV2.S vaccination and SARS-CoV-2 variants. TCRdb's table, derived via immunoSEQ multiplex PCR, lists solely in-frame clones and lacks some. The sample carries approximately 480,000 clones, around 90% recorded once. The treatment here: around 19 received Ad26.COV2.S at low or high dose, single or two shots; about five received placebo; per-sample allocation not given. Samples came from day 63 after the first vaccine or placebo injection. The source material was peripheral blood, sampled in a trial of Ad26.COV2.S vaccine versus placebo. Receptors originate from a person aged 18-65 years who received the Ad26.COV2.S COVID-19 vaccine or a placebo.

This clone was detected ten times or more. The sample has other DNA sequences that encode this CDR3 too. The chain is built from TRBV4-3 and TRBJ2-7, with D uncertain. The ends were cut back, 0 bases at V and 4 bases at J, with 10 bases in the middle. CDR1 and CDR2 from the germline V gene are LGHNA and YSLEER. The CDR3 contains 14 residues. CDR3 residues: CASSQDWVGYEQYF. The CDR3 DNA sequence: TGCGCCAGCAGCCAAGATTGGGTTGGATACGAGCAGTACTTC.

The gene calls are TRBV20-1 and TRBJ2-2; D unresolved. Germline CDR1 and CDR2: DFQATT and SNEGSKA (reference sequence). The CDR3 has 11 residues. With 0 bases removed from V and 6 bases from J, the gap between germline ends came to 2 bases. This CDR3 is CSARESGELFF. CDR3 DNA: TGCAGTGCTAGAGAGTCCGGGGAGCTGTTTTTT.

This clone was recorded once. This chain joins TRBV5-1 and TRBJ2-1, with D unresolved. Germline assignment: CDR1 SGHRS and CDR2 YFSETQ. V was clipped by 5 bases and J by 0 bases, with 6 bases between them. This CDR3 is 13 amino acids long. CDR3 residues: CASRTGSYNEQFF. The CDR3 DNA reads TGCGCCAGCAGAACGGGCTCCTACAATGAGCAGTTCTTC.

The chain is built from TRBV19 and TRBJ1-5; D ambiguous. The CDR3 totals 14 residues. V gave up 3 bases and J gave up 6 bases, with 12 bases separating them. Per the germline V gene, CDR1 is LNHDA and CDR2 is SQIVND (reference sequence). The CDR3 DNA reads TGTGCCAGTAGTATCGCTTGGGTCGGTCAGCCCCAGCATTTT. Translating gives CASSIAWVGQPQHF.

The chain employs TRBV9 and TRBJ1-5; the D is unclear. The V and J ends lost 4 bases and 7 bases respectively, with 15 bases between them. This CDR3 spans 14 amino acids. Germline values: CDR1 SGDLS, CDR2 YYNGEE. Here the CDR3 reads CASSLSGVGQPQHF. CDR3 DNA sequence: TGTGCCAGCAGCCTGAGCGGGGTGGGCCAGCCCCAGCATTTT.

The chain uses TRBV4-2 and TRBJ1-2, with a weak D call TRBD1 (5 bases). V lost 4 bases and J lost 7, with 19 bases in between. CDR1 is LGHNA and CDR2 is YNFKEQ in the germline V gene. CDR3 size: 15 residues. CDR3 protein: CASSPTADGGLGYTF. For the CDR3, the DNA is TGTGCCAGCAGCCCAACAGCCGACGGGGGACTTGGCTACACCTTC.

The genes are TRBV11-2 and TRBJ1-2, with D possibly being TRBD1 (6 bases). The length of the CDR3 is 14 residues. The germline V gene has CDR1 SGHAT and CDR2 FQNNGV. Trimming left V 1 base short and J 8 bases short, with 14 bases between. The DNA for the CDR3 is TGTGCCAGCAGCTTAGGCAGGGGCCGGGGGGGCTACACCTTC. Its protein product is CASSLGRGRGGYTF.

This clone was observed a single time. The chain links TRBV30 to TRBJ1-5; TRBD1 aligns across 7 bases. The germline V gene encodes CDR1 GTSNPN and CDR2 SVGIG (reference sequence). The CDR3 loop spans 14 amino acids. The ends lost 4 bases at V and 0 bases at J; junction bases unmatched: 3. As DNA, the CDR3 is TGTGCCTGGAAGGGGGCATTTAGCAATCAGCCCCAGCATTTT. As protein: CAWKGAFSNQPQHF.

V gene TRBV7-2 combines with J gene TRBJ2-3; D is uncertain. V shed 1 base and J shed 0 bases, with 8 bases lying between them. The CDR3 has 15 amino acids. Germline CDR1 is SGHTA and CDR2 is FQGNSA. The DNA for the CDR3 is TGTGCCAGCAGCTTAGTCTGGGTTAGCACAGATACGCAGTATTTT. It specifies CASSLVWVSTDTQYF.

The V gene is TRBV6-5, the J gene TRBJ1-4; tentative D call: TRBD1 (5 bases). There are 15 residues in the CDR3. Germline CDR1 MNHEY, CDR2 SVGAGI. The V gene lost 5 bases and the J gene lost 5 bases, with 15 bases spanning the gap. The CDR3 coding sequence is TGTGCCAGCAGTCTCGGGGCAGGATGGAATGAAAAACTGTTTTTT. As protein: CASSLGAGWNEKLFF.

J is TRBJ2-7 and V is TRBV28; D possibly corresponds to TRBD1 (6 bases). V was trimmed by 7 bases and J by 3 bases, leaving 10 bases between them. This CDR3 spans 12 amino acids. Germline CDR1 and CDR2: MDHEN and SYDVKM. As DNA, the CDR3 is TGTGCCAGCACCCCGGACAGCTACGAGCAGTACTTC. This encodes CASTPDSYEQYF.

This chain joins TRBV5-6 and TRBJ1-2; unclear D gene. The germline V and J ends were trimmed by 3 bases and 7 bases, with 16 bases remaining between them. The CDR3 covers 14 residues. The germline V gene encodes CDR1 SGHDT and CDR2 YYEEEE. CDR3 region: CASSSGLARGGYTF. CDR3 DNA sequence: TGTGCCAGCAGCTCTGGGCTGGCCCGGGGTGGCTACACCTTC.

The chain employs TRBV5-1 and TRBJ2-1; 8 bases match TRBD2. The germline gives CDR1 SGHRS, CDR2 YFSETQ. This CDR3 spans 16 amino acids. V trimming: 4 bases; J trimming: 3 bases; junction bases outside the gene matches: 9. The CDR3, as DNA: TGCGCCAGCAGCGTGAATAGCGGGACCCTCTACAATGAGCAGTTCTTC. Translation gives CASSVNSGTLYNEQFF. The full variable domain, rest sourced from reference TRBV5-1 and TRBJ2-1, is KAGVTQTPRYLIKTRGQQVTLSCSPISGHRSVSWYQQTPGQGLQFLFEYFSETQRNKGNFPGRFSGRQFSNSRSEMNVSTLELGDSALYLCASSVNSGTLYNEQFFGPGTRLTVL.

The chain is built from TRBV5-1 and TRBJ2-5; unclear D gene. The CDR3 loop spans 15 amino acids. Germline V gene lookup returns CDR1 SGHRS and CDR2 YFSETQ. V dropped 4 bases and J dropped 5 bases, with 18 bases sitting between them. In DNA, the CDR3 is TGCGCCAGCAGCAATCGGGCCTGGGGTACGGAGACCCAGTACTTC. Residues: CASSNRAWGTETQYF.

The chain carries TRBV2 and TRBJ2-7, with D possibly being TRBD1 (6 bases). This CDR3 region has 12 residues. The germline gives CDR1 SNHLY, CDR2 FYNNEI. V shed 9 bases and J shed 3 bases, with 12 bases lying between them. CDR3 coding DNA: TGTGCCAGACCGGGACACGTCTACGAGCAGTACTTC. It specifies CARPGHVYEQYF.

The chain employs TRBV30 and TRBJ1-6, with 8 bases identical to TRBD1. Germline loops: CDR1 GTSNPN, CDR2 SVGIG (reference sequence). V was pared by 3 bases and J by 10 bases, with 5 bases of the junction left unmatched. The CDR3 is made up of 13 amino acids. The CDR3 reads CAWRMDRVSPLHF. CDR3 DNA sequence: TGTGCCTGGAGGATGGACAGGGTATCACCCCTCCACTTT.

This clone was recorded a few times. This chain uses TRBV5-4 with TRBJ2-2; no clear D gene. Germline assignment: CDR1 SGHNT and CDR2 YYREEE (reference sequence). V was cut by 4 bases and J by 4 bases, with 14 bases left in between. The CDR3 length is 15 residues. The CDR3: CASSQSSEPTGELFF. CDR3 DNA sequence: TGTGCCAGCAGCCAGTCTTCGGAACCCACCGGGGAGCTGTTTTTT.

The chain carries TRBV20-1 and TRBJ1-6; no reliable D call. The V end lost 3 bases, the J end lost 0 bases, and 9 bases lay between the germline ends. The CDR3 is made up of 15 amino acids. Germline V gene lookup returns CDR1 DFQATT and CDR2 SNEGSKA (reference sequence). The CDR3 DNA is TGCAGTGCTAGTGGTTCAGGCTCCTATAATTCACCCCTCCACTTT. The encoded protein is CSASGSGSYNSPLHF.

The V and J genes are TRBV24-1 and TRBJ2-5, with D perhaps TRBD1 (5 bases). Trimming shortened V by 0 bases and J by 10 bases, and 8 bases separated the two germline ends. This CDR3 is 12 amino acids long. Germline V CDR1 and CDR2: KGHDR, SFDVKD. CDR3 region: CATSDLQGHQYF. The CDR3 region has the DNA TGTGCCACCAGTGATTTGCAAGGACACCAGTACTTC.

J is TRBJ1-6 and V is TRBV18; D not resolved. Germline values: CDR1 KGHSH, CDR2 LQKENI. Trimming cost V 3 bases and J 6 bases, with 6 bases left between them. The CDR3 sequence is 13 residues long. This chain's CDR3 is CASSPGINSPLHF. For the CDR3, the DNA is TGTGCCAGCTCACCGGGGATTAATTCACCCCTCCACTTT.

This sequence joins TRBV29-1 and TRBJ2-7; D is undetermined. The V end was cut by 7 bases, the J end by 0 bases, with 7 bases between. Germline CDR1 and CDR2: SQVTM and ANQGSEA. The CDR3 covers 11 residues. CDR3 loop: CSATGSYEQYF. CDR3 DNA sequence: TGCAGCGCAACGGGCTCCTACGAGCAGTACTTC.

V and J are TRBV10-3 and TRBJ2-7; D is possibly TRBD1 (6 bases). CDR3 size: 14 residues. Per germline, CDR1 ENHRY and CDR2 SYGVKD. V gave up 0 bases and J gave up 3 bases, with 9 bases separating them. The CDR3 sequence is CAISESGQLYEQYF. CDR3 sequence (DNA): TGTGCCATCAGTGAGTCTGGACAGCTCTACGAGCAGTACTTC.

The J gene is TRBJ2-1, the V gene TRBV11-2, with D unresolved. The V and J ends lost 0 bases and 10 bases respectively, with 10 bases between them. Germline V gene data show CDR1 as SGHAT and CDR2 as FQNNGV. The CDR3 spans 13 residues. The CDR3 region is CASSLERWSEQFF. The CDR3 DNA sequence: TGTGCCAGCAGCTTAGAGAGGTGGTCCGAGCAGTTCTTC.

In its sample, this clone was seen a few times. Mismatch with germline at one junction end may stem from a read error. This chain connects TRBV5-1 to TRBJ1-2, with unresolved D. Germline-derived CDR1 and CDR2 are SGHRS and YFSETQ. This CDR3 is built from 15 residues. As DNA, the CDR3 is TGCGCCAGCAGCTTGGCCGCGGAAACTAAGTATGGCTACACCTTC. Protein product: CASSLAAETKYGYTF.

V and J are TRBV4-2 and TRBJ2-3; no reliable D call. This CDR3 spans 16 amino acids. V shed 2 bases and J shed 1 base, with 13 bases lying between them. Germline V gene data show CDR1 as LGHNA and CDR2 as YNFKEQ. CDR3 amino acids: CASSQLGPMGTDTQYF. The CDR3 DNA is TGTGCCAGCAGCCAACTCGGGCCCATGGGCACAGATACGCAGTATTTT.

This clone has a count of ten or more. The chain links TRBV28 to TRBJ2-2; weak D call: TRBD2 (6 bases). This CDR3 region has 16 residues. CDR1 and CDR2 from the germline V gene are MDHEN and SYDVKM. Trimming removed 2 bases from V and 7 bases from J, with 17 bases in between. CDR3 loop: CASSLTGVVNGGELFF. The DNA for the CDR3 is TGTGCCAGCAGTTTAACGGGAGTGGTAAATGGCGGGGAGCTGTTTTTT.

The chain carries TRBV5-6 and TRBJ2-1; TRBD2 agrees at 7 bases. V lost 3 bases and J lost 6; bases outside the gene matches: 18. CDR3 size: 18 residues. The germline gives CDR1 SGHDT, CDR2 YYEEEE. The CDR3 DNA reads TGTGCCAGCAGCTGGAGGGTCGGGAGCGGGGTCCCGCCCAATGAGCAGTTCTTC. Protein product: CASSWRVGSGVPPNEQFF.

The chain links TRBV12-3 or TRBV12-4 to TRBJ2-7, with D uncertain. The CDR3 length is 11 residues. V lost 0 bases to trimming and J lost 9 bases, with 6 bases between them. This CDR3 reads CASSLAGGQYF. Here the CDR3 DNA reads TGTGCCAGCAGTTTAGCGGGTGGGCAGTACTTC.

This chain connects TRBV7-9 to TRBJ2-3; D gene unclear. The CDR3 runs to 17 residues. Germline CDR1 and CDR2: SEHNR and FQNEAQ (reference sequence). The germline V and J ends were trimmed by 2 bases and 0 bases, with 15 bases remaining between them. CDR3: CASSLLGFVSSTDTQYF. The CDR3 DNA sequence: TGTGCCAGCAGCTTATTGGGATTCGTATCTAGCACAGATACGCAGTATTTT.

The chain uses TRBV6-5 and TRBJ1-5, with 10 positions matching TRBD1. There are 15 residues in the CDR3. Germline V CDR1 and CDR2: MNHEY, SVGAGI. After removal of 6 bases from V and 3 bases from J, the junction contained 5 bases not matched to a gene. CDR3 bases: TGTGCCAGCAGCGAGGGACAGGGGAACAATCAGCCCCAGCATTTT. It is translated as CASSEGQGNNQPQHF.

The rearrangement joins TRBV27 to TRBJ2-1; D possibly matches TRBD1 or TRBD2 (6 bases each). The CDR3 is made up of 16 amino acids. Germline V CDR1 and CDR2: MNHEY, SMNVEV (reference sequence). Trimming left V 5 bases short and J 5 bases short, with 19 bases between. The CDR3 is CASSPTGRSNHNEQFF. DNA of the CDR3: TGTGCCAGCAGTCCCACAGGGAGGAGTAACCACAATGAGCAGTTCTTC.